The rows below give T cell receptor beta chains drawn from one sample of a study of blood T cell repertoires in COVID-19. Assay: immunoSEQ multiplex PCR; the TCRdb copy retains only in-frame clones and omits some. Among roughly 150,000 clones listed, under 90% were seen once. The sequencing sample was made of peripheral blood. Source of these receptors: a woman aged 80 or over with acute or convalescent COVID-19. CDR3s leave out the opening cysteine and the closing phenylalanine or tryptophan.

TRBV5-1,10,ASSLGGRSQY
TRBV19,10,ASSPGGASQH
TRBV19,13,ASSGTSGRWSEQF
TRBV6-5,11,ASTGGAYQPQH
TRBV2,14,ASSEFRGGGGETQY
TRBV19,9,ASSNMAEQY
TRBV28,17,ASSLTGGSGTQNFREAF
TRBV4-3,14,ASSQAGQGSSEKLF
TRBV15,14,ATSRGVGQDNEKLF
TRBV9,14,ASSQQGLAGVETQY
TRBV16,11,ASSDRNTDTQY
TRBV3-1/TRBV3-2,15,ASSQDPPGQGAYEQY
TRBV19,11,ASSIGISVEQY
TRBV5-1,13,ASSLSVTSTYEQY
TRBV19,13,ASSIVGGDNQPQH
TRBV29-1,10,SVEAGSGEQY
TRBV10-3,11,AISEEDRGEQY
TRBV5-6,11,ASSYQGGYGYT